The rows below give T cell receptor beta chains drawn from one sample of a study of T cell responses to AZD1222 COVID-19 vaccine. The table came from immunoSEQ multiplex PCR; TCRdb's copy has only in-frame clones and leaves some out. The sample shows around 140,000 clones, 90% to 95% of them seen only once. The sample was peripheral blood, taken on day 0 of AZD1222 vaccination. These receptors all stem from an adult in good health. The CDR3 runs from the conserved cysteine through the conserved F or W. A D gene is named only where the DNA matches it firmly. A clone size is listed for some rows: how often the clone was seen (once, few, many), or a class if it is expanded.

len	v_gene	abundance	d_gene	j_gene	CDR3nt	CDR3aa
17	TRBV21-1	-	-	TRBJ1-1	TGTGCCAGCAGCCCCCCAGGAGGGGGGGGCGCGAACACTGAAGCTTTCTTT	CASSPPGGGGANTEAFF
14	TRBV5-4	once	TRBD2	TRBJ2-7	TGTGCCAGCAGCTTGGAGGGGACTAGATACGAGCAGTACTTC	CASSLEGTRYEQYF
14	TRBV10-3	-	-	TRBJ2-2	TGTGCCATCAGTGCAAACAGGGAGACCGGGGAGCTGTTTTTT	CAISANRETGELFF
15	TRBV10-1	-	TRBD2	TRBJ2-3	TGCGCCAGCAGAGGGACTAGCGGGAATTCAGATACGCAGTATTTT	CASRGTSGNSDTQYF
17	TRBV6-2/TRBV6-3	-	TRBD1	TRBJ2-3	TGTGCCAGCAGTTACTCGGGACAGGGGGGCCCCCTCGATACGCAGTATTTT	CASSYSGQGGPLDTQYF
14	TRBV3-1/TRBV3-2	-	-	TRBJ2-3	TGTGCCAGCAGCACCCGGGCCTCGGGCGATACGCAGTATTTT	CASSTRASGDTQYF
15	TRBV2	once	-	TRBJ2-1	TGTGCCAGCAGTGAGTTCGGGGTGAGGAACAATGAGCAGTTCTTC	CASSEFGVRNNEQFF
14	TRBV5-6	-	-	TRBJ1-5	TGTGCCAGCAGCCGTCCGGGAGGCAATCAGCCCCAGCATTTT	CASSRPGGNQPQHF
13	TRBV19	-	-	TRBJ1-1	TGTGCCAGTACCGGCAGGCTGAACACTGAAGCTTTCTTT	CASTGRLNTEAFF
14	TRBV6-1	-	-	TRBJ2-3	TGTGCCAGCAGTGAATCGTTAAGCACAGATACGCAGTATTTT	CASSESLSTDTQYF
16	TRBV12-5	once	TRBD2	TRBJ2-3	TGTGCTAGTGCCTTATTAAGGACTAGCGGGAGAAATACGCAGTATTTT	CASALLRTSGRNTQYF
13	TRBV5-6	-	TRBD1	TRBJ1-1	TGTGCCAGCAGCGGGGGACAGCTCAATGAAGCTTTCTTT	CASSGGQLNEAFF
14	TRBV28	-	-	TRBJ1-1	TGTGCCAGCAGCTTGGACGGAGGATTGACTGAAGCTTTCTTT	CASSLDGGLTEAFF
14	TRBV6-5	-	-	TRBJ2-7	TGTGCCAGCAGTAATCAGGACGGTCCCTACGAGCAGTACTTC	CASSNQDGPYEQYF
14	TRBV19	-	-	TRBJ1-5	TGTGCCAGTAGTACCCCCCCCGGGTACCAGCCCCAGCATTTT	CASSTPPGYQPQHF
12	TRBV6-2/TRBV6-3	few	-	TRBJ2-3	TGTGCCAGCAGCTTCTACACAGATACGCAGTATTTT	CASSFYTDTQYF
15	TRBV11-2	-	TRBD1	TRBJ2-5	TGTGCCAGCAGCTCTGGACAGGGGGCTTGGGAGACCCAGTACTTC	CASSSGQGAWETQYF
12	TRBV7-3	once	-	TRBJ2-5	TGTGCCAGCAGCTTAAACGGCGAGACCCAGTACTTC	CASSLNGETQYF